This T cell receptor beta chain is from a study of cytomegalovirus exposure and HLA in healthy donors. Vbeta (60) and Jbeta (13) primers were used in the PCR. The repertoire was sequenced with immunoSEQ multiplex PCR; TCRdb's copy has only in-frame clones and lacks some. Of around 130,000 clones listed, 70% to 85% were seen once; the top ten hold under 6.5%. Likely unrecorded immune exposures existed in these nominally healthy donors. Whole-study results and caveats: Some TCR beta chains (about 180 of them) were listed as cytomegalovirus-associated. Fewer N-insertions (relative to the roughly 700-donor mean) were reportedly seen in an Asian-associated ancestry cluster in a later analysis.

This clone has a handful of counts. Its specificity is not known. The sequenced material came from PBMCs. The clonotype comes from a young man in good health and CMV-seropositive.

For the CDR3, the DNA is TGTGCCACCAGCAGAGATCCGGGGATTACTGAAGCTTTCTTT. Its translation: CATSRDPGITEAFF. The genes are TRBV15 and TRBJ1-1; D gene unclear. Per the germline V gene, CDR1 is LNHNV and CDR2 is YYDKDF (reference sequence). V lost 0 bases and J 5 bases, leaving 10 bases between the germline ends. CDR3 length equals 14 residues. The full variable domain, rest sourced from reference TRBV15 and TRBJ1-1, is DAMVIQNPRYQVTQFGKPVTLSCSQTLNHNVMYWYQQKSSQAPKLLFHYYDKDFNNEADTPDNFQSRRPNTSFCFLDIRSPGLGDTAMYLCATSRDPGITEAFFGQGTRLTVV.